Each of the 14 T cell receptor beta chains below was sequenced from the same sample in a study of human thymus T cells. Here immunoSEQ multiplex PCR was the method, and the copy in TCRdb shows in-frame clones only, minus some. The repertoire holds more than 45,000 clones, with about 93% as singletons. Sample: blood. The receptor set was obtained from a boy under two years old with a congenital heart defect but otherwise immunologically healthy.

The gene calls are TRBV19 and TRBJ1-1, with D perhaps TRBD1 (6 bases). The germline V gene has CDR1 LNHDA and CDR2 SQIVND (reference sequence). The CDR3 has 8 residues. V lost 9 bases and J 10 bases, leaving 6 bases between the germline ends. CDR3 DNA: TGTGCCAGCAGGGGAGCTTTCTTT. Translating gives CASRGAFF.

The chain carries TRBV9 and TRBJ2-7; 10 nucleotides align to TRBD1. With V trimmed by 4 bases and J by 4 bases, 8 bases remained unmatched. Germline V CDR1 and CDR2: SGDLS, YYNGEE. The CDR3 runs 15 residues. The CDR3 sequence is CASSPLAGQGYEQYF. CDR3 bases: TGTGCCAGCAGCCCTCTCGCGGGACAGGGGTACGAGCAGTACTTC.

The V and J genes are TRBV4-3 and TRBJ2-1; 7 bases agree with TRBD1. J lost 4 bases, V lost 5 bases, and 5 bases had no gene match. Looked up from germline, CDR1 is LGHNA and CDR2 is YSLEER. This CDR3 comprises 14 residues. The CDR3 DNA follows: TGCGCCAGCAGCGAGGGGGCCTCATACAATGAGCAGTTCTTC. Its protein is CASSEGASYNEQFF.

V usage is TRBV7-6 and J usage is TRBJ2-5; TRBD1 agrees at 8 bases. The germline V gene encodes CDR1 SGHVS and CDR2 FNYEAQ. With 3 bases clipped from V and 4 bases from J, the junction kept 4 bases outside the gene matches. The CDR3 has 14 residues. The CDR3 reads CASSFRDRRETQYF. The DNA of the CDR3 is TGTGCCAGCAGCTTCCGGGACAGGAGAGAGACCCAGTACTTC.

This clone was seen a single time. The genes are TRBV6-1 and TRBJ2-7; tentatively, D is TRBD1 (5 bases). Trimming shortened V by 3 bases and J by 2 bases, and 14 bases separated the two germline ends. CDR3 size: 15 residues. The V gene's germline CDR1 is MNHNS and CDR2 SASEGT. The CDR3 nucleotides are TGTGCCAGCAGTGACAACAAACGACAGACCTACGAGCAGTACTTC. Protein: CASSDNKRQTYEQYF.

J is TRBJ2-1 and V is TRBV18, with 10 bases aligning to TRBD1. The J segment lost 0 bases and the V segment lost 4 bases, leaving 0 bases of the junction unmatched. The CDR3 covers 15 residues. Germline V gene sequence: CDR1 KGHSH, CDR2 LQKENI. In DNA form, the CDR3 reads TGTGCCAGCTCACGGACAGGGGGCTCCTACAATGAGCAGTTCTTC. It translates to CASSRTGGSYNEQFF.

This clone was counted a single time. This rearrangement joins TRBV5-5 to TRBJ1-2; D ambiguous. V dropped 7 bases and J dropped 4 bases, with 20 bases sitting between them. From germline, CDR1 is SGHKS and CDR2 YYEKEE (reference sequence). This CDR3 has 15 residues. CDR3 nucleotides: TGTGCCAGCCGCTACGGTGTCTCGCAGACCTATGGCTACACCTTC. Protein product: CASRYGVSQTYGYTF.

The rearrangement links TRBV11-3 to TRBJ2-1; D call uncertain. Trimming left V 0 bases short and J 3 bases short, with 9 bases between. The germline V gene encodes CDR1 SGHNT and CDR2 YENEEA. The CDR3 covers 15 residues. CDR3 amino acids: CASSLEQKNYNEQFF. The CDR3 nucleotides are TGTGCCAGCAGCTTAGAACAAAAAAACTACAATGAGCAGTTCTTC.

This chain joins TRBV2 and TRBJ2-7; D remains ambiguous. The CDR3 totals 12 residues. V gave up 0 bases and J gave up 7 bases, with 7 bases separating them. Germline V lookup: CDR1 SNHLY, CDR2 FYNNEI. The CDR3 nucleotides read TGTGCCAGCAGTGAAGCGGGCGGAGAGCAGTACTTC. Protein product: CASSEAGGEQYF.

The V gene is TRBV10-3, the J gene TRBJ1-5; D unresolved. V lost 4 bases and J 5 bases, leaving 9 bases between the germline ends. Germline CDR1 is ENHRY and CDR2 is SYGVKD. This CDR3 spans 13 amino acids. In DNA, the CDR3 is TGTGCCATCAGTGGAGATAGGGATCAGCCCCAGCATTTT. Residues: CAISGDRDQPQHF.

The chain recombines TRBV5-6 with TRBJ2-1; TRBD2 is a possible D gene (5 bases). CDR3 length equals 15 residues. From germline, CDR1 is SGHDT and CDR2 YYEEEE. Trimming cost V 2 bases and J 2 bases, with 11 bases left between them. CDR3 protein: CASSFFAGAYNEQFF. CDR3 nucleotides: TGTGCCAGCAGCTTCTTCGCGGGTGCCTACAATGAGCAGTTCTTC.

This clone came up once. The J gene is TRBJ2-1, the V gene TRBV29-1, with D possibly TRBD2 on 5 matching bases. Trimming removed 4 bases from V and 0 bases from J, with 10 bases in between. The CDR3 length is 14 residues. Per germline, CDR1 SQVTM and CDR2 ANQGSEA. CDR3 residues: CSVAAAPSYNEQFF. The CDR3 bases are TGCAGCGTTGCAGCGGCCCCCTCCTACAATGAGCAGTTCTTC.

The chain employs TRBV5-6 and TRBJ1-4, with 11 bases aligning to TRBD1. Germline trimming cut 1 base from V and 6 bases from J; bases unmatched to any gene: 14. CDR3 size: 19 residues. Germline V gives CDR1 SGHDT, CDR2 YYEEEE. CDR3 DNA sequence: TGTGCCAGCAGCTTGTTGCGACCGGGACAGGGGGTCGAGGATGAAAAACTGTTTTTT. Protein: CASSLLRPGQGVEDEKLFF.

The chain carries TRBV10-2 and TRBJ2-7, with TRBD1 matching over 8 bases. The CDR3 consists of 14 residues. J gave up 3 bases and V 6 bases, and 7 bases lay outside the gene matches. The germline V gene has CDR1 WSHSY and CDR2 SAAADI. The CDR3 DNA reads as TGCGCCAGCAGCCCGGGACAGGTAATCTACGAGCAGTACTTC. Translation gives CASSPGQVIYEQYF.